A selection of T cell receptor beta chains follows, all from one sample in a study of cytomegalovirus exposure and HLA in healthy donors. Clones were sequenced by immunoSEQ multiplex PCR, and TCRdb holds only the in-frame ones, with some missing. The sample records about 160,000 clones, roughly four fifths being singletons. The sequencing input was PBMCs. The receptors were sampled from a woman aged 45-65 years in good health and CMV-seropositive. Both conserved end residues are part of each CDR3. D genes are given only for firm matches. Some rows have no size entry. The others give once, few or many, or a class for an expanded clone.

J,size,V,D,DNA,CDR3
TRBJ1-2,once,TRBV2,-,TGTGCCAGCAGTGCGGGGGGCTCGGATGGCTACACCTTC,CASSAGGSDGYTF
TRBJ2-7,-,TRBV12-5,-,TGTGCTAGTGGTGGCGGGGGCCCGCACGAGCAGTACTTC,CASGGGGPHEQYF
TRBJ2-7,-,TRBV27,-,TGTGCCAGCAGTTTATCGCAGGGTGATTGGGGCTACGAGCAGTACTTC,CASSLSQGDWGYEQYF
TRBJ1-1,-,TRBV6-1,TRBD1,TGTGCCAGCTACCGACAGGGGTGGACGAACACTGAAGCTTTCTTT,CASYRQGWTNTEAFF
TRBJ2-7,-,TRBV19,-,TGTGCCAGAGACAGGCGACCCTACGAGCAGTACTTC,CARDRRPYEQYF
TRBJ2-3,-,TRBV19,TRBD1,TGTGCCAGTAGTATTGCGAGGGGGCGGCCAGATACGCAGTATTTT,CASSIARGRPDTQYF
TRBJ1-1,-,TRBV7-2,TRBD1,TGTGCCAGCAGCAGGGGGACAGTGAACACTGAAGCTTTCTTT,CASSRGTVNTEAFF
TRBJ1-2,-,TRBV2,TRBD1,TGTGCCAGCAGTGAGGTGGGACAGGTCTATGGCTACACCTTC,CASSEVGQVYGYTF
TRBJ2-7,-,TRBV4-1,TRBD2,TGCGCCAGCAGCCAAGGAGCGGGAAGGGGCTCCTACGAGCAGTACTTC,CASSQGAGRGSYEQYF
TRBJ2-3,few,TRBV30,TRBD2,TGTGCCTGGGGACCAAAAACTAGCGGGGGTAGTTTCGATACGCAGTATTTT,CAWGPKTSGGSFDTQYF
TRBJ2-7,-,TRBV11-2,-,TGTGCCAGCAGCTTAGCCCACTCCTACGAGCAGTACTTC,CASSLAHSYEQYF
TRBJ1-1,-,TRBV19,TRBD1,TGTGCCAGTAGTCTTCACGGACAGGGGGTCACTGAAGCTTTCTTT,CASSLHGQGVTEAFF
TRBJ1-1,once,TRBV5-1,-,TGCGCCAGCAGCTTGGCCTCCGTGGGAGGGACTGAAGCTTTCTTT,CASSLASVGGTEAFF
TRBJ1-5,-,TRBV27,TRBD1,TGTGCCAGCAGTTTACCTGTGACAGGGGTTGAACAGCCCCAGCATTTT,CASSLPVTGVEQPQHF
TRBJ2-6,-,TRBV15,TRBD1,TGTGCCACCAGCAAAGGGACAGGGTACTCTGGGGCCAACGTCCTGACTTTC,CATSKGTGYSGANVLTF
TRBJ2-2,once,TRBV7-3,-,TGTGCCAGCAGTCGCGGTTCGACCGGGGAGCTGTTTTTT,CASSRGSTGELFF
TRBJ1-1,-,TRBV7-8,-,TGTGCCAGCCACACAGCGGGGGTTCGCTTGAACACTGAAGCTTTCTTT,CASHTAGVRLNTEAFF
TRBJ1-5,-,TRBV5-1,-,TGCGCCAGCAGCTTGGCGGACAGCTTCAATCAGCCCCAGCATTTT,CASSLADSFNQPQHF
TRBJ2-7,once,TRBV6-1,-,TGTGCCAGCACTACAGGGCTTTTCGAGCAGTACTTC,CASTTGLFEQYF
TRBJ2-7,-,TRBV7-8,TRBD1,TGTGCCAGCAGCTTAGGAACCGGGACAGGGACCTACGAGCAGTACTTC,CASSLGTGTGTYEQYF
TRBJ1-2,-,TRBV5-6,-,TGTGCCAGCAGCTTGCAGGGCGGCTATGGCTACCCCTTC,CASSLQGGYGYPF
TRBJ1-2,-,TRBV19,-,TGTGCCAGTAGAGGTGACTGGTACGGCTACACCTTC,CASRGDWYGYTF
TRBJ1-5,once,TRBV18,-,TGTGCCAGCTCACCATTCCAGGATAGCAATCAGCCCCAGCATTTT,CASSPFQDSNQPQHF
TRBJ2-1,-,TRBV30,-,TGTGCCTGGAGTGCACAGGGCCCCTACAATGAGCAGTTCTTC,CAWSAQGPYNEQFF
TRBJ1-2,once,TRBV9,-,-,CASSLHPVGTGTPDLDF
TRBJ2-7,-,TRBV6-5,TRBD2,TGTGCCAGCAGTTACCCTCTAGCGGGGACCTACGAGCAGTACTTC,CASSYPLAGTYEQYF
TRBJ2-1,-,TRBV5-1,-,TGCGCCAGCAGCTTGGGGCAGGGATTCGATGAGCAGTTCTTC,CASSLGQGFDEQFF
TRBJ2-6,-,TRBV5-1,-,TGCGCCAGCAGCTTGGAATCAGCTGGGGCCAACGTCCTGACTTTC,CASSLESAGANVLTF
TRBJ1-4,-,TRBV5-1,TRBD1,TGCGCCAGCAGCTCAGGGGGCACTAATGAAAAACTGTTTTTT,CASSSGGTNEKLFF
TRBJ2-7,-,TRBV10-2,-,TGCGCCAGCAGTGAGTCGGAGAGCGAGCAGTACTTC,CASSESESEQYF
TRBJ1-2,-,TRBV10-2,-,TGCGCCAGCACCTACCTAGGGGGGGCCGGCTACACCTTC,CASTYLGGAGYTF
TRBJ1-6,-,TRBV7-9,-,TGTTCCAGCAGCAAGGTTGGCGGGGACCTCCACTTT,CSSSKVGGDLHF
TRBJ2-3,-,TRBV29-1,TRBD2,TGCAGCGTTGAACGCCTAGCGGGAACAGATACGCAGTATTTT,CSVERLAGTDTQYF
TRBJ1-3,-,TRBV19,TRBD1,TGTGCCACCTCTGACAGGGCCGGAAACACCATATATTTT,CATSDRAGNTIYF
TRBJ1-2,few,TRBV5-4,-,TGTGCCAGCAGCTTGCAGGGCCCTTCTAGTGGCTACACCTTC,CASSLQGPSSGYTF
TRBJ1-2,few,TRBV5-1,-,TGCGCCAGCAGCTCCGTCGAGACAGTAAACTATGGCTACACCTTC,CASSSVETVNYGYTF
TRBJ1-6,once,TRBV11-2,-,TGTGCCAGCAGCTTAAGCCCGCCAGGGTTGGGAACCTATAATTCACCCCTCCACTTT,CASSLSPPGLGTYNSPLHF
TRBJ1-1,-,TRBV11-2,TRBD1,TGTGCCAGCAGCTTACACAACAGGGGGTGGGAGGACACTGAAGCTTTCTTT,CASSLHNRGWEDTEAFF
TRBJ1-1,-,TRBV5-1,-,TGCGCCAGCAGCTTGGCCGCGAGGGGACTGGGCACTGAAGCTTTCTTT,CASSLAARGLGTEAFF
TRBJ1-2,-,TRBV7-3,-,TGTGCCAGCAGCTTAGACAAGATGAATGGCTACACCTTC,CASSLDKMNGYTF
TRBJ2-5,-,TRBV15,TRBD1,TGTGCCACCAGCAGTGAGACAGGGGTGAAAGAGACCCAGTACTTC,CATSSETGVKETQYF
TRBJ2-5,few,TRBV4-1,TRBD2,TGCGCCAGCAGCCAAGGGGCTAGCGGGGGGGTGGAAGAGACCCAGTACTTC,CASSQGASGGVEETQYF
TRBJ2-7,-,TRBV9,TRBD2,TGTGCCAGCAGTTCCAATCCTACTAGCGGGGGGTTCTACGAGCAGTACTTC,CASSSNPTSGGFYEQYF
TRBJ2-1,-,TRBV6-5,TRBD2,TGTGCCAGCAGCTGGACTAGCGGGGGATACAATGAGCAGTTCTTC,CASSWTSGGYNEQFF
TRBJ1-5,-,TRBV5-1,-,TGCGCCAGCAGTCCGGACAGCACCAATCAGCCCCAGCATTTT,CASSPDSTNQPQHF
TRBJ1-5,-,TRBV27,-,TGTGCCAGCAGCTCCGTCGGTCAGCCCCAGCATTTT,CASSSVGQPQHF
TRBJ1-5,-,TRBV2,-,TGTGCCAGCAGTGAAGCGGGGCCTCAGCCCCAGCATTTT,CASSEAGPQPQHF
TRBJ2-5,-,TRBV2,TRBD2,TGTGCCAGCAGTGGTTCTAGCGGTTACCAAGAGACCCAGTACTTC,CASSGSSGYQETQYF
TRBJ2-5,-,TRBV6-6,-,TGTGCCAGCAGTTACGTTGTTGGGGGGAAGGAGACCCAGTACTTC,CASSYVVGGKETQYF
TRBJ2-1,-,TRBV18,-,TGTGCCAGCTCACCCTGGACAGAGGATGAGCAGTTCTTC,CASSPWTEDEQFF
TRBJ1-5,-,TRBV29-1,TRBD1,TGCAGCGTTGGGGACAGGGGGCGTTCGAGCAATCAGCCCCAGCATTTT,CSVGDRGRSSNQPQHF
TRBJ2-2,-,TRBV7-2,-,TGTGCCAGCAGCTTAGGGAGGGTTGCTGGCGGGGAGCTGTTTTTT,CASSLGRVAGGELFF
TRBJ2-3,-,TRBV5-1,TRBD1,TGCGCCAGCAGCCCGGACAGGCTCAGTGGTACGCAGTATTTT,CASSPDRLSGTQYF
TRBJ2-3,-,TRBV2,-,TGTGCCAGCGACCTTTACCGCCCCGGGTACGATACGCAGTATTTT,CASDLYRPGYDTQYF
TRBJ2-7,-,TRBV18,TRBD2,TGTGCCAGCTCAACCACGACCGGGACTAGCATTTACGAGCAGTACTTC,CASSTTTGTSIYEQYF
TRBJ1-1,-,TRBV5-1,-,TGCGCCAGCAGCTTGGTCGAGGGCACTGAAGCTTTCTTT,CASSLVEGTEAFF